This T cell receptor (beta chain) is drawn from a study of vaccination and CD4 T cells after COVID-19. Remarks on this clonotype: Its specificity is unknown.

Documented treatment: roughly ten-day PBMC culture with coronavirus spike peptide pools or control peptides (ViraFEST assay). An Oncomine TCR Beta short-read assay was used to sequence the DNA from cultured CD4+ T cells. TCRdb used MiXCR to reprocess the PCR reads, holding one entry per CDR3 protein. There are 10,000 to 15,000 distinct CDR3 sequences in the sample; under 75% occur only once, and about 8% lies in the top ten. Germline V gives CDR1 LNHNV, CDR2 YYDKDF (reference sequence). The CDR3 covers 13 residues. V lost 2 bases to trimming and J lost 5 bases; unmatched junction nucleotides: 2. The receptor comes from a human donor who had recovered from COVID-19. The chain is built from TRBV15 and TRBJ2-5; 7 bases agree with TRBD2. Sequenced input: CD4+ T cells from blood, cultured in vitro. The DNA for the CDR3 is TGTGCCACCAGCAGAAGGGGAGGGGAGACCCAGTACTTC. This translates into CATSRRGGETQYF.